Listed here is a single T cell receptor (beta chain). The target antigen is unknown. CFSE-dim autoproliferating and CFSE-high non-proliferating T cells from unstimulated culture were sequenced separately. Pooled replicate wells came from around 5x10^7 CFSE-labeled PBMCs cultured approximately 7 days without stimulus. The record originates from a study of memory B cells and T cells in multiple sclerosis. Sequencing used immunoSEQ multiplex PCR; TCRdb keeps in-frame clones, though not all of them. The sample holds about 32,000 clones, about 84% seen once. The CDR3 length is 16 residues. In germline, CDR1 is SGHRS, CDR2 YFSETQ. V dropped 0 bases and J dropped 2 bases, with 14 bases sitting between them.

The chain carries TRBV5-1 and TRBJ1-2, with D hard to call. This sequence was found in a human donor with multiple sclerosis. The sample comprised PBMCs from blood kept in culture. DNA for the CDR3: TGCGCCAGCAGCTTGGGTTCGGGCACCAACAACTATGGCTACACCTTC. This codes for CASSLGSGTNNYGYTF.